This entry is about one T cell receptor beta chain. These data belong to a study of control samples from healthy donors and cancer patients. Repertoires were generated with immunoSEQ multiplex PCR, while TCRdb's copy carries only in-frame clones and drops some. In the table there are roughly 450,000 clones, 90% of which are singletons. Germline V gene data show CDR1 as MNHEY and CDR2 as SVGAGI. The germline V and J ends were trimmed by 5 bases and 0 bases, with 8 bases remaining between them. The CDR3 loop spans 14 amino acids. The receptor's source is a man aged 40-49 years with head and neck cancer. The specimen was PBMCs. This chain links TRBV6-5 with TRBJ1-3; a weak D match, TRBD1 (5 bases). The CDR3 region is CASSRQTSGNTIYF. DNA of the CDR3: TGTGCCAGCAGTCGACAGACCTCTGGAAACACCATATATTTT.